This entry lists 32 T cell receptor beta chains sequenced from one sample in a study of blood T cell repertoires in COVID-19. Sequencing used immunoSEQ multiplex PCR; TCRdb keeps in-frame clones, though not all of them. Found here are 250,000 or so clones, around nine tenths of them singletons; the top ten hold less than 8.5%. The sequenced sample consisted of peripheral blood. The receptors originated from a woman in her sixties or seventies with active or convalescent COVID-19.

The genes are TRBV7-2 and TRBJ2-7; 11 bases fit TRBD2. V shed 3 bases and J 6 bases; nucleotides not matched to a gene: 4. Germline loops: CDR1 SGHTA, CDR2 FQGNSA. The CDR3 is made up of 14 amino acids. The CDR3 DNA reads TGTGCCAGCAGCTTCGGACTAGCGGGTGGCGAGCAGTACTTC. Translating gives CASSFGLAGGEQYF.

The V gene is TRBV5-1, the J gene TRBJ1-4; D may be TRBD1 (5 bases). CDR1 SGHRS and CDR2 YFSETQ come from the germline V gene. CDR3 length equals 15 residues. V was shortened by 0 bases and J by 7 bases, with 13 bases between the two germline ends. CDR3 loop: CASSLVSGLGEKLFF. DNA of the CDR3: TGCGCCAGCAGCTTGGTGTCAGGGCTAGGTGAAAAACTGTTTTTT.

This clone was detected only a few times. The chain combines TRBV4-2 with TRBJ1-1; D not resolved. Trimming cost V 0 bases and J 3 bases, with 11 bases left between them. CDR1 and CDR2 from the germline V gene are LGHNA and YNFKEQ. This CDR3 has 15 amino acids. The CDR3, as DNA: TGTGCCAGCAGCCAAGACTCCGAGAGGTACACTGAAGCTTTCTTT. The encoded protein is CASSQDSERYTEAFF.

V is TRBV19 and J is TRBJ1-3; no reliable D call. The CDR3 covers 14 residues. V gave up 8 bases and J gave up 0 bases, with 11 bases separating them. Germline CDR1 and CDR2: LNHDA and SQIVND (reference sequence). The CDR3 DNA sequence: TGTGCCAGTCAGGCCCCCAACTCTGGAAACACCATATATTTT. Translated, it gives CASQAPNSGNTIYF.

V and J are TRBV7-3 and TRBJ1-5; a weak D match, TRBD1 (5 bases). V was cut by 3 bases and J by 5 bases, with 8 bases left in between. The CDR3 runs 13 residues. CDR1 is SGHTA and CDR2 is FQGTGA in the germline V gene. The CDR3 DNA sequence: TGTGCCAGCAGCTTCACGGGGGATCAGCCCCAGCATTTT. Protein: CASSFTGDQPQHF.

This clone came up once. The V and J genes are TRBV7-2 and TRBJ1-3, with 11 bases fitting TRBD1. Germline trimming cut 3 bases from V and 8 bases from J; bases unmatched to any gene: 9. Germline-derived CDR1 and CDR2 are SGHTA and FQGNSA. The CDR3 sequence is 16 residues long. This CDR3 reads CASSLMDRGQGDTIYF. The CDR3 DNA reads TGTGCCAGCAGCTTGATGGACAGGGGGCAAGGCGACACCATATATTTT.

The V call is TRBV5-1, the J call TRBJ2-1; D might be TRBD1 (7 bases). This CDR3 has 16 residues. V was shortened by 7 bases and J by 0 bases, with 17 bases between the two germline ends. Germline V gene sequence: CDR1 SGHRS, CDR2 YFSETQ. The CDR3 reads CASSRQGGASYNEQFF. CDR3 nucleotides: TGCGCCAGCTCTCGACAGGGCGGGGCCTCCTACAATGAGCAGTTCTTC.

This rearrangement joins TRBV27 to TRBJ1-5, with D uncertain. Germline V gene data show CDR1 as MNHEY and CDR2 as SMNVEV (reference sequence). The length of the CDR3 is 14 residues. V was shortened by 3 bases and J by 5 bases, with 11 bases between the two germline ends. The CDR3 nucleotides read TGTGCCAGCAGTTTCAGCGGACGGGATCAGCCCCAGCATTTT. It is translated as CASSFSGRDQPQHF.

The count of this clone is one. The CDR3 loop reads CASSVTEGIGSPEQFF. CDR3 nucleotides: TGTGCCAGCAGCGTTACTGAGGGAATCGGTAGTCCTGAGCAGTTCTTC. J is TRBJ2-1 and V is TRBV9, with D tentatively TRBD2 (5 bases). V lost 2 bases and J lost 9, with 21 bases in between. The V gene's germline CDR1 is SGDLS and CDR2 YYNGEE. This CDR3 is built from 16 residues.

The chain couples TRBV29-1 to TRBJ1-2; D unclear. Trimming shortened V by 0 bases and J by 5 bases, and 10 bases separated the two germline ends. The length of the CDR3 is 13 residues. CDR1 and CDR2 (germline): SQVTM, ANQGSEA. The CDR3 bases are TGCAGCGTTGAAGATCGGACGGGGTATGGCTACACCTTC. It codes for CSVEDRTGYGYTF. Looking up the rest from reference TRBV29-1 and TRBJ1-2 gives the full variable domain: SAVISQKPSRDICQRGTSLTIQCQVDSQVTMMFWYRQQPGQSLTLIATANQGSEATYESGFVIDKFPISRPNLTFSTLTVSNMSPEDSSIYLCSVEDRTGYGYTFGSGTRLTVV.

The V and J genes are TRBV24-1 and TRBJ1-3; the D is unclear. The CDR3 consists of 13 residues. V was shortened by 1 base and J by 4 bases, with 4 bases between the two germline ends. Germline assignment: CDR1 KGHDR and CDR2 SFDVKD. In nucleotides, the CDR3 is TGTGCCACCAGTGATTTCCCAGGAAACACCATATATTTT. Its protein product is CATSDFPGNTIYF.

The rearrangement joins TRBV5-5 to TRBJ1-5; D not certain. V dropped 4 bases and J dropped 0 bases, with 11 bases sitting between them. The CDR3 sequence is 15 residues long. The germline CDR1 and CDR2 sequences are SGHKS and YYEKEE (reference sequence). The CDR3 reads CASSRVVDSNQPQHF. CDR3 coding DNA: TGTGCCAGCAGCCGTGTAGTCGATAGCAATCAGCCCCAGCATTTT.

This chain connects TRBV7-9 to TRBJ1-6; D not certain. This CDR3 has 15 residues. From germline, CDR1 is SEHNR and CDR2 FQNEAQ (reference sequence). V shed 3 bases and J shed 6 bases, with 12 bases lying between them. Written as DNA, the CDR3 is TGTGCCAGCAGCTTCCGTGGAGGGTTTAATTCACCCCTCCACTTT. Translated, it gives CASSFRGGFNSPLHF.

The V call is TRBV18, the J call TRBJ2-1, with D maybe TRBD2 (5 bases). With 0 bases removed from V and 7 bases from J, the gap between germline ends came to 13 bases. The CDR3 covers 15 residues. Germline CDR1 is KGHSH and CDR2 is LQKENI. CDR3 nucleotide sequence: TGTGCCAGCTCACCACCGTCTAGCTTCATAAATGAGCAGTTCTTC. Amino acids: CASSPPSSFINEQFF.

This chain connects TRBV7-9 to TRBJ2-5; TRBD2 aligns across 8 bases. The CDR3 spans 15 residues. Germline V gene data show CDR1 as SEHNR and CDR2 as FQNEAQ (reference sequence). With 5 bases clipped from V and 4 bases from J, the junction kept 9 bases outside the gene matches. The CDR3 nucleotides read TGTGCCAGCAGCCCCCGTGGTAGCGGGGTAGAGACCCAGTACTTC. It translates to CASSPRGSGVETQYF.

The chain employs TRBV6-5 and TRBJ2-5; TRBD2 matches at 11 bases. Trimming took 4 bases from V and 4 from J; bases not matched to a gene: 8. The CDR3 is 16 amino acids. CDR1 MNHEY and CDR2 SVGAGI come from the germline V gene. The CDR3 coding sequence is TGTGCCAGCAGTTTCCTCATAGCGGGGGGGTCAGAGACCCAGTACTTC. Translated: CASSFLIAGGSETQYF.

The chain is built from TRBV11-2 and TRBJ2-5; maybe TRBD1 (6 bases). V was shortened by 5 bases and J by 4 bases, with 11 bases between the two germline ends. This CDR3 has 13 residues. CDR1 and CDR2 from the germline V gene are SGHAT and FQNNGV. This CDR3 reads CASSQIGGETQYF. Here the CDR3 DNA reads TGTGCCAGCAGCCAGATAGGGGGAGAGACCCAGTACTTC. Full variable domain (remainder filled in from reference TRBV11-2 and TRBJ2-5): EAGVAQSPRYKIIEKRQSVAFWCNPISGHATLYWYQQILGQGPKLLIQFQNNGVVDDSQLPKDRFSAERLKGVDSTLKIQPAKLEDSAVYLCASSQIGGETQYFGPGTRLLVL.

This rearrangement joins TRBV18 to TRBJ1-2; tentative D call: TRBD1 (5 bases). CDR3 length equals 14 residues. The germline CDR1 and CDR2 sequences are KGHSH and LQKENI. V was cut by 2 bases and J by 4 bases, with 11 bases left in between. CDR3 in amino acids: CASSPDSRSYGYTF. CDR3 nucleotides: TGTGCCAGCTCACCAGACAGTAGGTCCTATGGCTACACCTTC.

The V gene is TRBV4-1, the J gene TRBJ1-4, with D possibly TRBD1 on 5 matching bases. V was cut by 1 base and J by 5 bases, with 14 bases left in between. The CDR3 spans 16 residues. Per the germline V gene, CDR1 is MGHRA and CDR2 is YSYEKL. CDR3 DNA: TGCGCCAGCAGCCAAGCGTCGATTCGGGGGAATGAAAAACTGTTTTTT. Translated, it gives CASSQASIRGNEKLFF.

The chain has TRBV6-5 and TRBJ1-1, with D uncertain. Germline CDR1 reads MNHEY; CDR2 reads SVGAGI. With 0 bases removed from V and 5 bases from J, the gap between germline ends came to 7 bases. The CDR3 sequence is 13 residues long. CDR3 amino acids: CASSYSGSTEAFF. The DNA of the CDR3 is TGTGCCAGCAGTTACTCGGGGAGTACTGAAGCTTTCTTT.

The chain couples TRBV9 to TRBJ1-3; no reliable D call. This CDR3 is built from 13 residues. Germline V lookup: CDR1 SGDLS, CDR2 YYNGEE. With 3 bases removed from V and 4 bases from J, the gap between germline ends came to 8 bases. The CDR3 loop is CASSALQGNTIYF. In DNA, the CDR3 is TGTGCCAGCAGCGCTCTACAGGGAAACACCATATATTTT. Supplemented by reference TRBV9 and TRBJ1-3, the full variable domain reads DSGVTQTPKHLITATGQRVTLRCSPRSGDLSVYWYQQSLDQGLQFLIQYYNGEERAKGNILERFSAQQFPDLHSELNLSSLELGDSALYFCASSALQGNTIYFGEGSWLTVV.

The V call is TRBV5-1, the J call TRBJ2-3; possible D gene TRBD2, 6 bases. V lost 9 bases and J lost 4, with 18 bases in between. The CDR3 length is 14 residues. CDR1 is SGHRS, CDR2 YFSETQ, per germline. The CDR3 DNA reads as TGCGCCATCTCGACTAGGAGACACCCAGATACGCAGTATTTT. Translated: CAISTRRHPDTQYF.

In this sample, this clone turned up once. V usage is TRBV15 and J usage is TRBJ1-2, with 7 bases lining up with TRBD1. Germline-derived CDR1 and CDR2 are LNHNV and YYDKDF (reference sequence). Trimming took 0 bases from V and 7 from J; bases not matched to a gene: 8. The CDR3 totals 15 residues. CDR3 bases: TGTGCCACCAGCAGAGATCGTGTAGGGGGCGTTGGCTACACCTTC. As protein: CATSRDRVGGVGYTF.

The chain uses TRBV6-2 or TRBV6-3 and TRBJ2-7; D perhaps matches TRBD2 (6 bases). Trimming cost V 0 bases and J 6 bases, with 9 bases left between them. The germline gives CDR1 MNHEY, CDR2 SVGEGT. The CDR3 sequence is 13 residues long. In DNA form, the CDR3 reads TGTGCCAGCAGTTACTCGGGACTTTTCGAGCAGTACTTC. Translation gives CASSYSGLFEQYF.

The sample holds one count of this clone. The gene calls are TRBV27 and TRBJ1-3, with D maybe TRBD1 (6 bases). From germline, CDR1 is MNHEY and CDR2 SMNVEV (reference sequence). Trimming took 4 bases from V and 2 from J, leaving 6 bases between them. This CDR3 spans 13 amino acids. In DNA form, the CDR3 reads TGTGCCAGCAGTTGGACAGCTGGAAACACCATATATTTT. The encoded protein is CASSWTAGNTIYF.

This chain connects TRBV6-5 to TRBJ1-1, with D tentatively TRBD1 (6 bases). Germline assignment: CDR1 MNHEY and CDR2 SVGAGI. Deletions cut 10 bases from V and 1 base from J, with 19 bases between. The CDR3 length is 15 residues. CDR3 amino acids: CATAGAFLGNTEAFF. CDR3 sequence (DNA): TGTGCCACCGCAGGGGCCTTCTTGGGGAACACTGAAGCTTTCTTT.

The chain has TRBV2 and TRBJ1-5, with 9 bases identical to TRBD1. The V gene's germline CDR1 is SNHLY and CDR2 FYNNEI. V lost 3 bases and J lost 7; bases outside the gene matches: 7. The CDR3 consists of 15 residues. CDR3 DNA: TGTGCCAGCAGTGAGGGACAGGGAGTGTTCCAGCCCCAGCATTTT. It translates to CASSEGQGVFQPQHF.

The CDR3 nucleotides are TGTGCCAGCAGCTTGGCCTCCTCAGGGGGCTTCCGAGAGACCCAGTACTTC. Translation gives CASSLASSGGFRETQYF. The genes are TRBV5-6 and TRBJ2-5, with 8 nucleotides matching TRBD1. Germline-derived CDR1 and CDR2 are SGHDT and YYEEEE. V trimming: 0 bases; J trimming: 4 bases; junction bases outside the gene matches: 11. The CDR3 loop spans 17 amino acids.

The CDR3 spells CASSSLTGSSYNEQFF. DNA of the CDR3: TGTGCCAGCAGTTCCCTGACAGGGAGCTCCTACAATGAGCAGTTCTTC. The chain carries TRBV6-5 and TRBJ2-1; 7 bases match TRBD1. Germline V gene sequence: CDR1 MNHEY, CDR2 SVGAGI. The CDR3 has 16 residues. Unmatched junction bases numbered 6, after V lost 4 bases and J lost 0 bases.

The CDR3 DNA follows: TGTGCCAGCAGCTACCGACAGGGGAACACTGAAGCTTTCTTT. Translating gives CASSYRQGNTEAFF. V gene TRBV7-2 combines with J gene TRBJ1-1, with 7 positions matching TRBD1. The germline V gene encodes CDR1 SGHTA and CDR2 FQGNSA. J lost 1 base, V lost 4 bases, and 3 bases had no gene match. The CDR3 loop spans 14 amino acids.

V usage is TRBV7-9 and J usage is TRBJ2-7; tentatively, D is TRBD2 (5 bases). V lost 5 bases to trimming and J lost 7 bases, with 12 bases between them. This CDR3 is built from 12 residues. CDR1 and CDR2 (germline): SEHNR, FQNEAQ (reference sequence). CDR3 in amino acids: CASSRGPLEQYF. The CDR3 bases are TGTGCCAGCAGCCGCGGGCCCCTAGAGCAGTACTTC. The variable domain in full, with the rest retrieved from reference TRBV7-9 and TRBJ2-7, is DTGVSQNPRHKITKRGQNVTFRCDPISEHNRLYWYRQTLGQGPEFLTYFQNEAQLEKSRLLSDRFSAERPKGSFSTLEIQRTEQGDSAMYLCASSRGPLEQYFGPGTRLTVT.

The rearrangement uses TRBV4-2 and TRBJ1-3; D is perhaps TRBD1 (5 bases). CDR1 and CDR2 from the germline V gene are LGHNA and YNFKEQ. CDR3 length equals 16 residues. V lost 0 bases, J lost 7 bases, and 16 bases lay in between. The CDR3 here is CASSQERLQVRNTIYF. In DNA, the CDR3 is TGTGCCAGCAGCCAAGAAAGATTACAGGTTAGGAACACCATATATTTT.